This T cell receptor (beta chain) originates from a study of blood T cell repertoires in COVID-19. Study details: Specimens from acute and convalescent COVID-19 originated in the United States, Italy and Spain. T cells, B-cell-depleted T cells, or PBMCs provided the cDNA or gDNA that served as material.

CDR3 size: 16 residues. J gave up 1 base and V 4 bases, and 8 bases lay outside the gene matches. Germline V gene lookup returns CDR1 MNHEY and CDR2 SVGAGI. In the authors' workflow: Estimation of nucleated cell counts relied on the amplification of reference gene primers. TCRdb keeps only in-frame clones here, not all; method: immunoSEQ multiplex PCR. That table supplies the V and J calls and clone size; D and trimming were determined from the DNA. Of roughly 97,000 clones in the sample, about nine tenths are singletons; the top ten hold 1.5% to 2%. The sequencing sample was made of peripheral blood. V is TRBV6-5 and J is TRBJ1-1; 8 bases line up with TRBD1. The origin of this receptor is a man aged 55 to 70 with acute or convalescent COVID-19. The CDR3 is CASSSGTGPKNTEAFF. The CDR3 DNA is TGTGCCAGCAGTTCCGGGACAGGACCCAAGAACACTGAAGCTTTCTTT.